Listed below are T cell receptor beta chains from one sample, sequenced in a study of glioma-infiltrating T cells after dendritic cell vaccination. Clones were sequenced by immunoSEQ multiplex PCR, and TCRdb holds only the in-frame ones, with some missing. The table shows 93,000 or so clones, with roughly 80% occurring only once. This specimen consisted of blood, obtained before dendritic cell vaccination. The receptors were sampled from a human donor with glioblastoma. Each CDR3 is given with its conserved first and last residue. A D gene is named only where the DNA matches it firmly. Some rows have no size entry. The others give once, few or many, or a class for an expanded clone.

CDR3aa: CASSEQGVATEAFF
CDR3nt: TGTGCCAGCAGTGAACAGGGGGTAGCTACTGAAGCTTTCTTT
d_gene: TRBD1
abundance: .
j_gene: TRBJ1-1
len: 14
v_gene: TRBV6-1

CDR3aa: CASSTGGSGNTIYF
CDR3nt: TGTGCCAGCAGCACGGGAGGCTCTGGAAACACCATATATTTT
d_gene: .
abundance: .
j_gene: TRBJ1-3
len: 14
v_gene: TRBV16

CDR3aa: CASSWGLAGGPGEQFF
CDR3nt: TGCGCCAGCAGCTGGGGTCTAGCGGGGGGGCCTGGGGAGCAGTTCTTC
d_gene: TRBD2
abundance: many
j_gene: TRBJ2-1
len: 16
v_gene: TRBV5-1

CDR3aa: CASGRSGRGDLETQYF
CDR3nt: TGTGCCAGCGGCCGCTCGGGACGCGGGGATCTAGAGACCCAGTACTTC
d_gene: .
abundance: .
j_gene: TRBJ2-5
len: 16
v_gene: TRBV7-2

CDR3aa: CASSQIRFDTQYF
CDR3nt: TGCGCCAGCAGCCAAATCCGGTTTGATACGCAGTATTTT
d_gene: .
abundance: .
j_gene: TRBJ2-3
len: 13
v_gene: TRBV4-3

CDR3aa: CASSLGDRLHIQYF
CDR3nt: TGTGCCAGCAGCTTAGGGGACAGACTCCACATTCAGTACTTC
d_gene: TRBD1
abundance: .
j_gene: TRBJ2-4
len: 14
v_gene: TRBV11-3

CDR3aa: CASSPDRGDTEAFF
CDR3nt: TGCGCCAGCAGCCCGGACAGGGGTGACACTGAAGCTTTCTTT
d_gene: TRBD1
abundance: .
j_gene: TRBJ1-1
len: 14
v_gene: TRBV5-1

CDR3aa: CASSLGAGINEKLFF
CDR3nt: TGTGCCAGCAGCTTAGGGGCAGGGATTAATGAAAAACTGTTTTTT
d_gene: .
abundance: .
j_gene: TRBJ1-4
len: 15
v_gene: TRBV7-9

CDR3aa: CASSLRGAAGELFF
CDR3nt: TGTGCCAGCAGCTTACGGGGGGCGGCCGGGGAGCTGTTTTTT
d_gene: .
abundance: .
j_gene: TRBJ2-2
len: 14
v_gene: TRBV11-3

CDR3aa: CASRPNPHISNQPQHF
CDR3nt: TGCGCCAGCAGGCCAAATCCGCACATTAGCAATCAGCCCCAGCATTTT
d_gene: .
abundance: .
j_gene: TRBJ1-5
len: 16
v_gene: TRBV4-1

CDR3aa: CASTPGQGGNEQYF
CDR3nt: TGTGCCAGCACCCCCGGACAGGGCGGAAACGAGCAGTACTTC
d_gene: TRBD1
abundance: few
j_gene: TRBJ2-7
len: 14
v_gene: TRBV9

CDR3aa: CASSFPGQRTEAFF
CDR3nt: TGTGCCAGCAGTTTTCCGGGACAGAGGACTGAAGCTTTCTTT
d_gene: TRBD1
abundance: .
j_gene: TRBJ1-1
len: 14
v_gene: TRBV27

CDR3aa: CASSLRYQNSPLHF
CDR3nt: TGTGCCAGCAGCTTACGGTATCAAAATTCACCCCTCCACTTT
d_gene: .
abundance: .
j_gene: TRBJ1-6
len: 14
v_gene: TRBV11-2

CDR3aa: CASSEWMGGTGELFF
CDR3nt: TGTGCCAGCAGTGAGTGGATGGGGGGCACCGGGGAGCTGTTTTTT
d_gene: .
abundance: few
j_gene: TRBJ2-2
len: 15
v_gene: TRBV6-1

CDR3aa: CAGLAGGELFF
CDR3nt: TGTGCCGGCCTAGCTGGTGGGGAGCTGTTTTTT
d_gene: .
abundance: few
j_gene: TRBJ2-2
len: 11
v_gene: TRBV30

CDR3aa: CASSPVPLNSPLHF
CDR3nt: TGTGCCAGCAGTCCGGTGCCCCTAAATTCACCCCTCCACTTT
d_gene: .
abundance: .
j_gene: TRBJ1-6
len: 14
v_gene: TRBV27

CDR3aa: CASSLDTVGGETQYF
CDR3nt: TGTGCCAGCAGCTTAGACACGGTAGGGGGAGAGACCCAGTACTTC
d_gene: .
abundance: .
j_gene: TRBJ2-5
len: 15
v_gene: TRBV7-2

CDR3aa: CASSLAGAGANVLTF
CDR3nt: TGTGCCAGCAGCTTAGCAGGGGCTGGGGCCAACGTCCTGACTTTC
d_gene: .
abundance: .
j_gene: TRBJ2-6
len: 15
v_gene: TRBV11-2

CDR3aa: CASSRGPNTGELFF
CDR3nt: TGTGCTAGCAGCCGGGGTCCGAACACCGGGGAGCTGTTTTTT
d_gene: .
abundance: once
j_gene: TRBJ2-2
len: 14
v_gene: TRBV7-7

CDR3aa: CASPSVGCYGVGHF
CDR3nt: TGCGCCAGCCCTAGCGTGGGGTGTTACGGGGTTGGGCATTTT
d_gene: .
abundance: .
j_gene: TRBJ1-5
len: 14
v_gene: TRBV23-1

CDR3aa: CASSYNSGANVLTF
CDR3nt: TGTGCCAGCAGTTACAACTCTGGGGCCAACGTCCTGACTTTC
d_gene: .
abundance: .
j_gene: TRBJ2-6
len: 14
v_gene: TRBV13

CDR3aa: CASSADRNTGELFF
CDR3nt: TGTGCCAGCAGTGCGGACAGGAACACCGGGGAGCTGTTTTTT
d_gene: .
abundance: .
j_gene: TRBJ2-2
len: 14
v_gene: TRBV2

CDR3aa: CASSYYRESYNSPLHF
CDR3nt: TGCGCCAGCAGCTACTACAGGGAATCCTATAATTCACCCCTCCACTTT
d_gene: .
abundance: .
j_gene: TRBJ1-6
len: 16
v_gene: TRBV4-1

CDR3aa: CASTRGWENYGYTF
CDR3nt: TGTGCCAGCACCCGGGGATGGGAAAACTATGGCTACACCTTC
d_gene: .
abundance: .
j_gene: TRBJ1-2
len: 14
v_gene: TRBV7-9

CDR3aa: CASSLVGGVHEQHF
CDR3nt: TGTGCCAGCAGCTTAGTCGGGGGGGTACACGAGCAGCACTTC
d_gene: TRBD2
abundance: .
j_gene: TRBJ2-7
len: 14
v_gene: TRBV7-8

CDR3aa: CASSIATSSYNEQFF
CDR3nt: TGTGCCAGTAGTATTGCTACTAGCTCCTACAATGAGCAGTTCTTC
d_gene: .
abundance: few
j_gene: TRBJ2-1
len: 15
v_gene: TRBV19

CDR3aa: CASSQDPGQETQYF
CDR3nt: TGCGCCAGCAGCCAAGATCCAGGGCAGGAGACCCAGTACTTC
d_gene: .
abundance: .
j_gene: TRBJ2-5
len: 14
v_gene: TRBV4-1

CDR3aa: CASSGVTENYGYTF
CDR3nt: TGCGCCAGCAGCGGAGTGACAGAGAACTATGGCTACACCTTC
d_gene: .
abundance: .
j_gene: TRBJ1-2
len: 14
v_gene: TRBV5-1

CDR3aa: CASSQFFGGGGDTQYF
CDR3nt: TGTGCCAGCAGCCAATTCTTCGGCGGGGGAGGAGATACGCAGTATTTT
d_gene: TRBD2
abundance: .
j_gene: TRBJ2-3
len: 16
v_gene: TRBV16